This TCR beta chain was recovered during a study of shared clonotypes between healthy human individuals. General observations from the study: The study drew on few donors, limiting represented genetic and exposure-history diversity. Among the subsets, naive ones generally showed larger estimated richness than memory ones.

The donor population consisted of healthy HIV-negative adults with no recent acute infections or vaccinations. Assay: immunoSEQ multiplex PCR; the TCRdb copy retains only in-frame clones and omits some. The table lists about 660,000 clones, 74% of them singletons. The length of the CDR3 is 14 residues. The germline V and J ends were trimmed by 3 bases and 5 bases, with 13 bases remaining between them. Germline V gene lookup returns CDR1 SEHNR and CDR2 FQNEAQ (reference sequence). Regarding this clone: Its antigen remains unknown.

The sequencing sample was made of memory CD4+ T cells sorted from blood. Regarding subset: CD45RA-negative fraction. The chain employs TRBV7-9 and TRBJ2-5; a weak D match, TRBD1 (5 bases). This TCR was recovered from a woman in her 30s in good health. CDR3 nucleotide sequence: TGTGCCAGCAGCTTCTCTCAGGGTGGGGAGACCCAGTACTTC. Its protein is CASSFSQGGETQYF.